One sample yielded the 9 T cell receptor beta chains listed below, sequenced in a study of cytomegalovirus exposure and HLA in healthy donors. Amplification used 60 Vbeta primers and 13 Jbeta primers. Sequencing used immunoSEQ multiplex PCR; TCRdb keeps in-frame clones, though not all of them. The sample holds 100,000 to 150,000 clones, around four fifths seen once. The specimen sequenced was PBMCs. These receptors were collected from a male donor in good health and CMV-seronegative.

The rearrangement uses TRBV7-2 and TRBJ1-5, with TRBD1 identical over 8 bases. V trimming: 4 bases; J trimming: 6 bases; junction bases outside the gene matches: 8. The CDR3 has 15 residues. Germline V lookup: CDR1 SGHTA, CDR2 FQGNSA. As DNA, the CDR3 is TGTGCCAGCAGCTCGGGAAACAGGGGGTTTCAGCCCCAGCATTTT. This sequence encodes CASSSGNRGFQPQHF.

The genes are TRBV28 and TRBJ2-7; 8 nucleotides align to TRBD1. The V segment lost 6 bases and the J segment 3 bases; nucleotides outside the gene matches: 13. The CDR3 covers 16 residues. Germline V gene lookup returns CDR1 MDHEN and CDR2 SYDVKM. CDR3 sequence (DNA): TGTGCCAGCAGCTCGTCAGGGACAGGTGGCTTCTACGAGCAGTACTTC. Its protein is CASSSSGTGGFYEQYF.

The chain links TRBV5-4 to TRBJ1-4, with D possibly matching TRBD1 (6 bases). The germline V gene encodes CDR1 SGHNT and CDR2 YYREEE (reference sequence). Trimming removed 0 bases at V and 4 bases at J, with 10 bases between. CDR3 length equals 15 residues. CDR3 amino acids: CASSLGDTGNEKLFF. CDR3 bases: TGTGCCAGCAGCTTGGGGGACACGGGTAATGAAAAACTGTTTTTT.

A note on this clone: At one end the junction does not follow the germline gene, possibly because of a read error. V gene TRBV7-9 combines with J gene TRBJ1-1; maybe TRBD1 (5 bases). The CDR3 contains 11 residues. CDR1 SEHNR and CDR2 FQNEAQ come from the germline V gene (reference sequence). CDR3 in DNA: TGTTCCAGCAGCTCACAGGAAGAAGCTTTCTTT. It encodes CSSSSQEEAFF.

In nucleotides, the CDR3 is TGTGCCATCAGTGACGTAGGGGGTATGGGCACTGAAGCTTTCTTT. The encoded protein is CAISDVGGMGTEAFF. This rearrangement joins TRBV10-3 to TRBJ1-1; maybe TRBD1 (6 bases). V dropped 3 bases and J dropped 4 bases, with 15 bases sitting between them. The germline CDR1 and CDR2 sequences are ENHRY and SYGVKD. This CDR3 is built from 15 residues.

This clone was found a few times. The rearrangement links TRBV5-8 to TRBJ1-5; 10 nucleotides match TRBD1. The CDR3 is 19 amino acids. Germline trimming cut 2 bases from V and 4 bases from J; bases unmatched to any gene: 15. Germline assignment: CDR1 SGHTS and CDR2 YDEGEE. The CDR3 sequence: CASSFLVSGTGVVNQPQHF. As DNA, the CDR3 is TGTGCCAGCAGCTTTTTGGTCTCCGGGACAGGGGTGGTAAATCAGCCCCAGCATTTT.

The genes are TRBV5-4 and TRBJ2-2, with 9 bases aligning to TRBD1. Per the germline V gene, CDR1 is SGHNT and CDR2 is YYREEE (reference sequence). The CDR3 runs to 16 residues. V lost 4 bases to trimming and J lost 5 bases; unmatched junction nucleotides: 9. The CDR3 nucleotides read TGTGCCAGCAGCCAACTACAGGGGGCGCGGACCGGGGAGCTGTTTTTT. Its translation: CASSQLQGARTGELFF.

This clone showed up just a few times. V is TRBV7-2 and J is TRBJ2-5, with TRBD1 matching 8 bases. V lost 5 bases, J lost 2 bases, and 7 bases stayed unmatched. Germline lookup yields CDR1 SGHTA and CDR2 FQGNSA. The CDR3 is made up of 15 amino acids. The CDR3 nucleotides are TGTGCCAGCAGCGCCCCAGGGGGCGCGCAAGAGACCCAGTACTTC. This encodes CASSAPGGAQETQYF.

About this clone itself: Other DNA sequences in this sample translate to the same CDR3. The chain carries TRBV14 and TRBJ2-5; a possible D gene is TRBD1 (6 bases). The CDR3 is 13 residues long. The germline V gene has CDR1 SGHDN and CDR2 FVKESK. Trimming shortened V by 4 bases and J by 5 bases, and 11 bases separated the two germline ends. The CDR3 region has the DNA TGTGCCAGCAGCCTATATAGGGGGGAGACCCAGTACTTC. Its protein is CASSLYRGETQYF.